These 23 T cell receptor beta chains originate from one sample sequenced in a study of blood T cell repertoires in COVID-19. Libraries were prepared by immunoSEQ multiplex PCR; TCRdb keeps only in-frame clonotypes and omits some of them. The table shows about 220,000 clones, with more than 85% occurring only once. Sequencing input: peripheral blood. The receptor source for this set is a man aged 40-49 years with active or convalescent COVID-19.

This sequence joins TRBV2 and TRBJ1-1, with D maybe TRBD1 (5 bases). Per the germline V gene, CDR1 is SNHLY and CDR2 is FYNNEI. Trimming took off 10 bases at V and 5 bases at J, with 14 bases between the two ends. This CDR3 is 12 amino acids long. CDR3 bases: TGTGCCAAGGAGATGGGGGGTACTGAAGCTTTCTTT. Amino acid sequence: CAKEMGGTEAFF. Full variable domain (missing parts from reference TRBV2 and TRBJ1-1): EPEVTQTPSHQVTQMGQEVILRCVPISNHLYFYWYRQILGQKVEFLVSFYNNEISEKSEIFDDQFSVERPDGSNFTLKIRSTKLEDSAMYFCAKEMGGTEAFFGQGTRLTVV.

This chain uses TRBV11-2 with TRBJ2-5; D not certain. CDR3 length equals 16 residues. Germline assignment: CDR1 SGHAT and CDR2 FQNNGV. Trimming left V 1 base short and J 7 bases short, with 19 bases between. The CDR3 region is CASSLVTSALFGTQYF. CDR3 DNA: TGTGCCAGCAGCTTAGTGACCAGCGCCCTGTTTGGGACCCAGTACTTC.

The J gene is TRBJ2-6, the V gene TRBV12-1; the D call TRBD1 from the table was never checked on the DNA. TRBV12-1 is annotated as a pseudogene. This CDR3 comprises 17 residues. In nucleotides, the CDR3 is TGTGCCGGGATGACAGGGGGGGGTACCTCTGGGGCCAACGTCCTGACTTTC. Amino acid sequence: CAGMTGGGTSGANVLTF.

The chain joins TRBV28 to TRBJ1-2; D unresolved. Germline values: CDR1 MDHEN, CDR2 SYDVKM. The V gene lost 6 bases and the J gene lost 2 bases, with 16 bases spanning the gap. The CDR3 length is 15 residues. For the CDR3, the DNA is TGTGCCAGCAGGTCATCGGGAAGGGCCAACTATGGCTACACCTTC. Amino acid sequence: CASRSSGRANYGYTF.

The chain employs TRBV4-1 and TRBJ1-2; D unresolved. The V end was cut by 1 base, the J end by 3 bases, with 12 bases between. CDR1 and CDR2 from the germline V gene are MGHRA and YSYEKL. The CDR3 runs 15 residues. CDR3 amino acids: CASSQVMQAYYGYTF. The CDR3 DNA reads TGCGCCAGCAGCCAAGTGATGCAGGCGTACTATGGCTACACCTTC.

The V call is TRBV19, the J call TRBJ2-1; maybe TRBD2 (5 bases). CDR3 length: 15 residues. Germline V gene lookup returns CDR1 LNHDA and CDR2 SQIVND (reference sequence). V gave up 11 bases and J gave up 0 bases, with 17 bases separating them. For the CDR3, the DNA is TGTGCCGCCGGGGTGTCGAGGAGCTCCTACAATGAGCAGTTCTTC. Protein: CAAGVSRSSYNEQFF.

This clone came up once. This rearrangement joins TRBV27 to TRBJ1-2, with 8 nucleotides matching TRBD1. CDR1 MNHEY and CDR2 SMNVEV come from the germline V gene (reference sequence). Trimming cost V 7 bases and J 0 bases; bases outside gene matches: 4. The CDR3 is made up of 14 amino acids. CDR3 in amino acids: CASKQGGANYGYTF. The CDR3 nucleotides read TGTGCCAGCAAACAGGGGGGTGCTAACTATGGCTACACCTTC.

This clone came up once. J is TRBJ2-1 and V is TRBV3-1 (or the pseudogene TRBV3-2), with 7 bases that match TRBD2. Germline CDR1 LGHDT, CDR2 YNNKEL (reference sequence). The length of the CDR3 is 17 residues. J was trimmed by 0 bases and V by 4 bases; bases with no gene match: 9. CDR3 amino acids: CASSPFSSGSSYNEQFF. CDR3 nucleotides: TGTGCCAGCAGCCCGTTCTCTAGCGGTAGCTCCTACAATGAGCAGTTCTTC.

The V call is TRBV28, the J call TRBJ1-2, with D tentatively TRBD1 (5 bases). The CDR3 totals 13 residues. The V end lost 5 bases, the J end lost 8 bases, and 15 bases lay between the germline ends. CDR1 is MDHEN and CDR2 is SYDVKM in the germline V gene. The CDR3 DNA reads TGTGCCAGCAGTCCCCAGGGTGTGGAGGGCTACACCTTC. This codes for CASSPQGVEGYTF.

This clone was detected only once. V and J are TRBV7-9 and TRBJ1-4, with D unresolved. This CDR3 region has 13 residues. Deletions cut 6 bases from V and 8 bases from J, with 13 bases between. The germline gives CDR1 SEHNR, CDR2 FQNEAQ (reference sequence). The CDR3 DNA is TGTGCCAGCAGGGACTTCGGGCGGGAAAAACTGTTTTTT. Translated, it gives CASRDFGREKLFF.

The chain employs TRBV1 and TRBJ2-7; TRBD2 is the table's D call, not checked against the DNA. TRBV1 is recorded as a pseudogene. CDR3 size: 17 residues. CDR3 DNA sequence: TGCACCAGCAGCCAAGTGAAGTGTAGCGGGACGGGCTACGAGCAGTACTTC. This sequence encodes CTSSQVKCSGTGYEQYF.

This chain connects TRBV12-3 or TRBV12-4 to TRBJ1-5; weak D call: TRBD1 (5 bases). This CDR3 comprises 12 residues. Trimming took off 5 bases at V and 11 bases at J, with 13 bases between the two ends. The chain's CDR3 is CASSLQGMSQHF. The CDR3 bases are TGTGCCAGCAGTCTCCAGGGCATGTCCCAGCATTTT.

The chain combines TRBV9 with TRBJ1-1; maybe TRBD1 (6 bases). Trimming stripped 2 bases from V and 4 bases from J, with 9 bases between. Germline V gene lookup returns CDR1 SGDLS and CDR2 YYNGEE. The CDR3 runs to 13 residues. CDR3 nucleotides: TGTGCCAGCAGCGTGGGGGCGAGCACTGAAGCTTTCTTT. As protein: CASSVGASTEAFF.

The chain has TRBV28 and TRBJ2-5, with 7 bases identical to TRBD1. With 8 bases clipped from V and 2 bases from J, the junction kept 11 bases outside the gene matches. Germline V gene data show CDR1 as MDHEN and CDR2 as SYDVKM. The CDR3 spans 15 residues. DNA for the CDR3: TGTGCCAGCCTCCCATCACCGGGACAGCAAGAGACCCAGTACTTC. Translation: CASLPSPGQQETQYF.

This chain connects TRBV9 to TRBJ1-3; 7 bases align to TRBD1. Per germline, CDR1 SGDLS and CDR2 YYNGEE. The junction had 3 bases not matched to a gene; V was cut back by 7 bases and J by 2 bases. CDR3 length equals 13 residues. DNA for the CDR3: TGTGCCAGCGGCGACAGGGCTGGAAACACCATATATTTT. Translation: CASGDRAGNTIYF.

This clone was seen a single time. J is TRBJ2-7 and V is TRBV6-6, with D tentatively TRBD1 (6 bases). Germline-derived CDR1 and CDR2 are MNHNY and SVGAGI (reference sequence). The V end was cut by 10 bases, the J end by 0 bases, with 13 bases between. There are 13 residues in the CDR3. CDR3 coding DNA: TGTGCCACACGATGGACAGACTCCTACGAGCAGTACTTC. Translation: CATRWTDSYEQYF.

DNA of the CDR3: TGTGCCAGCAGCCTAGGGGGACTAGTCGACGAGCAGTACTTC. It codes for CASSLGGLVDEQYF. The chain employs TRBV3-1 (or the pseudogene TRBV3-2) and TRBJ2-7, with 8 bases fitting TRBD2. V was clipped by 4 bases and J by 5 bases; unmatched bases: 7. The length of the CDR3 is 14 residues. The germline V gene has CDR1 LGHDT and CDR2 YNNKEL (reference sequence).

This rearrangement joins TRBV2 to TRBJ1-2, with TRBD1 identical over 7 bases. The CDR3 totals 14 residues. Per germline, CDR1 SNHLY and CDR2 FYNNEI. Trimming took 7 bases from V and 5 from J; bases not matched to a gene: 10. The CDR3 loop reads CASTLQGLLYGYTF. In nucleotides, the CDR3 is TGTGCCAGCACCTTACAGGGGCTCTTATATGGCTACACCTTC.

This clone was detected only once. This chain links TRBV27 with TRBJ2-7, with a weak D call TRBD1 (5 bases). From germline, CDR1 is MNHEY and CDR2 SMNVEV (reference sequence). The V gene lost 2 bases and the J gene lost 1 base, with 12 bases spanning the gap. The CDR3 spans 15 residues. DNA for the CDR3: TGTGCCAGCAGTTTACAGGGCGGCCTTTCCTACGAGCAGTACTTC. Amino acid sequence: CASSLQGGLSYEQYF.

The chain combines TRBV6-5 with TRBJ2-7; 7 positions match TRBD2. CDR3 length equals 15 residues. V lost 8 bases and J lost 2; bases outside the gene matches: 12. Germline V CDR1 and CDR2: MNHEY, SVGAGI. This CDR3 reads CASHLERGDPYEQYF. CDR3 bases: TGTGCCAGCCACCTCGAACGGGGGGACCCCTACGAGCAGTACTTC.

This chain connects TRBV11-2 to TRBJ1-6; tentatively, D is TRBD1 (5 bases). Germline CDR1 and CDR2: SGHAT and FQNNGV. Trimming pared 1 base from V and 4 bases from J, leaving 14 bases between. This CDR3 has 17 residues. Here the CDR3 reads CASSLVAGTPYNSPLHF. The CDR3 coding sequence is TGTGCCAGCAGCTTAGTTGCGGGGACCCCTTATAATTCACCCCTCCACTTT. Looking up the rest from reference TRBV11-2 and TRBJ1-6 gives the full variable domain: EAGVAQSPRYKIIEKRQSVAFWCNPISGHATLYWYQQILGQGPKLLIQFQNNGVVDDSQLPKDRFSAERLKGVDSTLKIQPAKLEDSAVYLCASSLVAGTPYNSPLHFGNGTRLTVT.

The V gene is TRBV6-5, the J gene TRBJ1-4, with 7 bases that match TRBD1. Germline V gene lookup returns CDR1 MNHEY and CDR2 SVGAGI. The ends lost 4 bases at V and 7 bases at J; junction bases unmatched: 9. The CDR3 has 15 residues. CDR3 loop: CASSFQGGAGEKLFF. CDR3 in DNA: TGTGCCAGCAGTTTCCAAGGGGGCGCCGGTGAAAAACTGTTTTTT.

The chain links TRBV6-5 to TRBJ1-2, with 9 bases that match TRBD1. The CDR3 is 15 residues long. In germline, CDR1 is MNHEY, CDR2 SVGAGI. Unmatched junction bases numbered 6, after V lost 5 bases and J lost 2 bases. CDR3 region: CASSPGQGRNYGYTF. CDR3 nucleotides: TGTGCCAGCAGTCCTGGACAGGGGCGCAACTATGGCTACACCTTC.